The next 14 T cell receptor beta chains were all read from a single sample in a study of human T cells and chemical hapten exposure. Time point defined: pre-sensitization, week 0. As to treatment: therapeutic diphenylcyclopropenone sensitization with weekly scalp DPC. TCRdb re-called the RACE reads with MiXCR, one entry per CDR3 protein. This table has 180,000 or so distinct CDR3 sequences, roughly 30% appearing once. This material consisted of whole blood, taken in connection with sensitization to the hapten diphenylcyclopropenone (DPC). These receptors came from a woman in her 30s with alopecia areata. Some clones in this sample may be carry-over from other donors' samples.

V gene TRBV5-1 combines with J gene TRBJ2-7; 10 nucleotides line up with TRBD1. The germline V gene has CDR1 SGHRS and CDR2 YFSETQ. V was pared by 5 bases and J by 5 bases, with 4 bases of the junction left unmatched. CDR3 size: 13 residues. This CDR3 reads CASRGTGVHEQYF. The CDR3 nucleotides read TGCGCCAGCAGGGGGACAGGGGTCCACGAGCAGTACTTC.

This clonotype was detected only a few times. This CDR3 is CASSLEGIRSGANVLTF. The CDR3 nucleotides are TGCGCCAGCAGCTTGGAAGGGATCCGCTCTGGGGCCAACGTCCTGACTTTC. The gene calls are TRBV5-1 and TRBJ2-6; D gene ambiguous. Trimming left V 0 bases short and J 0 bases short, with 10 bases between. Germline V CDR1 and CDR2: SGHRS, YFSETQ. CDR3 length equals 17 residues.

This clonotype has just a few counts. The junction departs from germline at one end; a sequencing error may be responsible. The chain recombines TRBV10-3 with TRBJ2-3, with D perhaps TRBD2 (7 bases). Germline V gives CDR1 ENHRY, CDR2 SYGVKD. The CDR3 totals 12 residues. CDR3 sequence reads: CAISDWGGGLNF. The CDR3 DNA reads as TGTGCCATCAGTGATTGGGGGGGGGGCTTGAATTTT.

CDR3 sequence reads: CASRPDQGYTF. CDR3 in DNA: TGTGCCAGCAGGCCGGATCAGGGCTACACCTTC. The chain links TRBV28 to TRBJ1-2; D unclear. Looked up from germline, CDR1 is MDHEN and CDR2 is SYDVKM. The CDR3 sequence is 11 residues long. V dropped 6 bases and J dropped 8 bases, with 10 bases sitting between them.

This clonotype was seen a few times. The chain carries TRBV7-2 and TRBJ2-1; the D is unclear. This CDR3 is 14 amino acids long. V was clipped by 1 base and J by 6 bases, with 10 bases between them. From germline, CDR1 is SGHTA and CDR2 FQGNSA. CDR3 bases: TGTGCCAGCAGCTTAGGGCTGGTTCCCAATGAGCAGTTCTTC. Translating gives CASSLGLVPNEQFF.

The chain has TRBV3-1 and TRBJ1-2, with a tentative D call TRBD1 (5 bases). Germline V gene data show CDR1 as LGHDT and CDR2 as YNNKEL (reference sequence). The V end was cut by 1 base, the J end by 4 bases, with 13 bases between. The CDR3 totals 15 residues. CDR3 amino acids: CASSQGMGTAYGYTF. The CDR3 DNA sequence: TGTGCCAGCAGCCAAGGAATGGGGACCGCCTATGGCTACACCTTC.

V and J are TRBV20-1 and TRBJ1-6; 9 bases are shared with TRBD1. V was clipped by 6 bases and J by 17 bases; unmatched bases: 14. This CDR3 has 13 residues. Germline lookup yields CDR1 DFQATT and CDR2 SNEGSKA (reference sequence). CDR3 coding DNA: TGCAGTGCCGAACCAAACCGGGACAGGGTCATCCACTTT. Its translation is CSAEPNRDRVIHF.

This clonotype was detected ten times or more. The genes are TRBV29-1 and TRBJ1-1; D is undetermined. Trimming removed 6 bases from V and 7 bases from J, with 9 bases in between. Per germline, CDR1 SQVTM and CDR2 ANQGSEA. The CDR3 totals 10 residues. The CDR3 spells CSVGNLEAFF. In nucleotides, the CDR3 is TGCAGCGTGGGAAACCTTGAAGCTTTCTTT. Drawing the rest from reference TRBV29-1 and TRBJ1-1, the complete variable domain is SAVISQKPSRDICQRGTSLTIQCQVDSQVTMMFWYRQQPGQSLTLIATANQGSEATYESGFVIDKFPISRPNLTFSTLTVSNMSPEDSSIYLCSVGNLEAFFGQGTRLTVV.

The chain carries TRBV7-2 and TRBJ1-4, with D unresolved. Per germline, CDR1 SGHTA and CDR2 FQGNSA. Deletions cut 2 bases from V and 8 bases from J, with 12 bases between. The CDR3 covers 14 residues. The CDR3 is CASSLWMGEEKLFF. CDR3 coding DNA: TGTGCCAGCAGCTTATGGATGGGTGAAGAAAAACTGTTTTTT.

This clonotype was counted between two and nine times. J is TRBJ1-5 and V is TRBV3-1; D is undetermined. The V end lost 4 bases, the J end lost 0 bases, and 13 bases lay between the germline ends. The germline V gene encodes CDR1 LGHDT and CDR2 YNNKEL (reference sequence). The CDR3 covers 16 residues. CDR3 sequence (DNA): TGTGCCAGCAGCCCCTATTCGCCCTATAGCAATCAGCCCCAGCATTTT. This translates into CASSPYSPYSNQPQHF.

The V and J genes are TRBV12-3 or TRBV12-4 and TRBJ1-1; 9 bases match TRBD1. V gave up 6 bases and J gave up 1 base; unmatched junction bases: 3. CDR3 size: 14 residues. CDR3: CASSGTGKNTEAFF. As DNA, the CDR3 is TGTGCCAGCAGCGGGACAGGGAAGAACACTGAAGCTTTCTTT.

This clonotype occurred a few times. The rearrangement joins TRBV29-1 to TRBJ1-1, with D unresolved. The V end was cut by 7 bases, the J end by 2 bases, with 11 bases between. Germline CDR1 is SQVTM and CDR2 is ANQGSEA. The CDR3 has 12 residues. Here the CDR3 reads CSGADYNTEAFF. In DNA, the CDR3 is TGCAGCGGGGCGGACTATAACACTGAAGCTTTCTTT.

The chain combines TRBV3-2 with TRBJ1-1; the table's D call of TRBD1 was not tested on the DNA. TRBV3-2 is given as a pseudogene. This CDR3 has 14 amino acids. CDR3 in amino acids: CASSQDLDTQEAFF. The CDR3 DNA reads as TGTGCCAGCAGCCAAGATCTGGACACACAAGAAGCTTTCTTT.

The chain has TRBV28 and TRBJ2-7, with 9 positions matching TRBD2. The length of the CDR3 is 15 residues. After removal of 10 bases from V and 2 bases from J, the junction contained 12 bases not matched to a gene. The germline CDR1 and CDR2 sequences are MDHEN and SYDVKM. The CDR3 coding sequence is TGTGCCAACACCCCGGCGGGAGGGGCGGCCTACGAGCAGTACTTC. As protein: CANTPAGGAAYEQYF.